This is a list of T cell receptor beta chains from one sample in a study of neurological immune-mediated disorders. One entry per CDR3 protein results from TCRdb running MiXCR on the 5' RACE reads. The sample has some 65,000 distinct CDR3 sequences, 4% to 6% seen once. Source material: PBMCs. Receptors were obtained from a woman in her twenties or thirties with multiple sclerosis. CDR3s include the opening cysteine and the closing phenylalanine or tryptophan. A D gene is named only where the DNA matches it firmly. Size values are once, few and many counts, or a class for expanded clones, and some rows have none.

cdr3_nt cdr3_aa v_call clone_size j_call d_call
TGCGCCAGCAGCTCCCTAAGACAGGGGAGGCACGAGCAGTACTTC CASSSLRQGRHEQYF TRBV5-1 many TRBJ2-7 TRBD1
TGTGCCAGCAGCCGGAGGCAGGAGCATGAAGATACGCAGTATTTT CASSRRQEHEDTQYF TRBV7-9 few TRBJ2-3 NA
TGCAGTGCTGGGCCGGTAGGGGTGAACATTCAGTACTTC CSAGPVGVNIQYF TRBV20-1 many TRBJ2-4 NA
TGTGCCAGCAGCAACCAGAAAACAGGGGACTATGGCTACACCTTC CASSNQKTGDYGYTF TRBV5-6 many TRBJ1-2 TRBD1
TGTGCCATCAGTGAGCCGCCGGCAGATACGCAGTATTTT CAISEPPADTQYF TRBV10-3 many TRBJ2-3 NA
TGTGCCAGCAGCTTAGATGGATTGGGCACTGAAGCTTTCTTT CASSLDGLGTEAFF TRBV7-2 many TRBJ1-1 NA
TGTGCCCCCGGACAGGTGCACACAGATACGCAGTATTTT CAPGQVHTDTQYF TRBV24-1 many TRBJ2-3 TRBD1
TGTGCCAGCAGTGTGGAGGTAATCAATCAGCCCCAGCATTTT CASSVEVINQPQHF TRBV2 many TRBJ1-5 NA
TGCAGTGCTGTAGAGACAGGTGGGACTGAAGCTTTCTTT CSAVETGGTEAFF TRBV20-1 NA TRBJ1-1 NA
TGTGCCAGCAAACGACAGGCTTTCTCACCCCTCCACTTT CASKRQAFSPLHF TRBV6-5 many TRBJ1-6 NA
TGTGCCAGCAGCCCCGGATCGATGACAGATCAGCCCCAGCATTTT CASSPGSMTDQPQHF TRBV3-1 many TRBJ1-5 NA
TGCAGCGTCCCGGACCCAAACACCGGGGAGCTGTTTTTT CSVPDPNTGELFF TRBV29-1 few TRBJ2-2 NA
TGTGCCAGCAGCTTAGCGACTGAAGCTTTCTTT CASSLATEAFF TRBV12-3/TRBV12-4 many TRBJ1-1 NA
TGCAGTGCTTGGGGGGGTGCGGCAGATACGCAGTATTTT CSAWGGAADTQYF TRBV20-1 many TRBJ2-3 TRBD2
TGTGCCGCTCAGGCGGAGACAGGGAAAGAGACCCAGTACTTC CAAQAETGKETQYF TRBV10-3 many TRBJ2-5 TRBD1
TGCAGTGCTAATCGGGAAATAGGAACAGGTCCCTACGAGCAGTACTTC CSANREIGTGPYEQYF TRBV20-1 many TRBJ2-7 NA
TGTGCCAGCAGCTTGTTCAGGGACACTGAAGCTTTCTTT CASSLFRDTEAFF TRBV5-8 many TRBJ1-1 NA
TGTGCCAGCAGGACAGGGCGAACCGGGGAGCTGTTTTTT CASRTGRTGELFF TRBV25-1 few TRBJ2-2 TRBD1
TGCAGCGTTGAAGTGGTCCCAGGCGGTGGGAGCACAGATACGCAGTATTTT CSVEVVPGGGSTDTQYF TRBV29-1 medium-sized TRBJ2-3 NA
TGTGCCAGCAGTCAAGGCCAGTTTTACAATGAGCAGTTCTTC CASSQGQFYNEQFF TRBV25-1 many TRBJ2-1 NA
TGTGCCACCAGCAGATCGGGGAAAGACCCCGGGGAGCTGTTTTTT CATSRSGKDPGELFF TRBV15 NA TRBJ2-2 NA
TGTGCCAGCAGCCCTGGGATCAATGAGCAGTTCTTC CASSPGINEQFF TRBV7-2 few TRBJ2-1 NA
TGCGCCAGCAGCCCCGACTCTGGTTGGGCCGGGGAGCTGTTTTTT CASSPDSGWAGELFF TRBV5-1 many TRBJ2-2 NA
TGTGCCACCAGCGGCGCGACAGGACCCAACTATGGCTACACCTTC CATSGATGPNYGYTF TRBV15 NA TRBJ1-2 NA
TGCAGTGCTAGTGTAACCTCCTACTCCGGCACTGAAGCTTTCTTT CSASVTSYSGTEAFF TRBV20-1 many TRBJ1-1 NA
TGTGCCAGCAGCTTGGCCTTTGCAGTCACAGATACGCAGTATTTT CASSLAFAVTDTQYF TRBV5-6 many TRBJ2-3 NA
TGCGCCAGCAGCTTAAACACAGGGGTCGAGCAGTACTTC CASSLNTGVEQYF TRBV5-1 once TRBJ2-7 TRBD1
TGTGCCAGCAAACCCGGACAAGATTTCACTGAAGCTTTCTTT CASKPGQDFTEAFF TRBV2 many TRBJ1-1 NA
TGTGCCAGCAGCGCATTGACAGGAGGGAATCCCTACGAGCAGTACTTC CASSALTGGNPYEQYF TRBV5-6 many TRBJ2-7 NA
TGTGCCAGCAGCTTGTCCGGAGGGGGCAATCAGCCCCAGCATTTT CASSLSGGGNQPQHF TRBV5-5 many TRBJ1-5 NA
TGCGCCAGCAGCCAAGATCGTGGGTGGAGCGGGGGGGTTCTCTTC CASSQDRGWSGGVLF TRBV4-1 many TRBJ2-7 TRBD2
TGTGCCAGCAGTGAAGCTGAGGCAGATACGCAGTATTTT CASSEAEADTQYF TRBV2 many TRBJ2-3 NA
TGTGCCAGCAGAGAACTAGGGGAGCAGTACTTC CASRELGEQYF TRBV6-1 many TRBJ2-7 NA
TGCAGTGCTAGAGCCCATACCGGGACTAGCGGGGGTAATGAGCAGTTCTTC CSARAHTGTSGGNEQFF TRBV20-1 many TRBJ2-1 TRBD2
TGTGCCAGCAGTCCGTCGTTATTAGGGTATGAGACCCAGTACTTC CASSPSLLGYETQYF TRBV12-3/TRBV12-4 few TRBJ2-5 NA
TGTGCCAGTAGTAGTCGGACAGCTGAAGCTTTCTTT CASSSRTAEAFF TRBV19 few TRBJ1-1 NA
TGCGCCAGCAGCTTGAGGACACGCTGGCAGTACTTC CASSLRTRWQYF TRBV5-1 many TRBJ2-7 NA
TGCGCCAGCAGCTTCGGGACTAGCGAGCAGTACTTC CASSFGTSEQYF TRBV5-1 many TRBJ2-7 TRBD2
TGCGCCAGCAGGCCGCGACTAGCGGGGAACACCGGGGAGCTGTTTTTT CASRPRLAGNTGELFF TRBV5-1 many TRBJ2-2 TRBD2
TGTGCCAGCAGTTCAATTCGGGACAGAAAGGCTGAAGCTTTCTTT CASSSIRDRKAEAFF TRBV28 many TRBJ1-1 TRBD1
TGTGCCAGCAGCGTAGGGGGGGGCGGCCCTTCAAAGGGCAGTTCACCCCTCCACTTT CASSVGGGGPSKGSSPLHF TRBV9 many TRBJ1-6 NA
TGCAGTGCGTGGACAGGACGAAACTATGGCTACACCTTC CSAWTGRNYGYTF TRBV20-1 many TRBJ1-2 TRBD1
TGCAGTGCTAGAGACGATCCGGGACAGGAGCAGTTCTTC CSARDDPGQEQFF TRBV20-1 many TRBJ2-1 TRBD1
TGCAGTGCTAGAGTACAGGGTGTCTATCAGCCCCAGCATTTT CSARVQGVYQPQHF TRBV20-1 few TRBJ1-5 NA
TGCAGTGCTAGAGATCGGTTCGACACCGTCCAAGAGACCCAGTACTTC CSARDRFDTVQETQYF TRBV20-1 many TRBJ2-5 NA
TGCAGTGCCAAGAGAGGGGGCGACTACACCGGGGAGCTGTTTTTT CSAKRGGDYTGELFF TRBV20-1 many TRBJ2-2 TRBD1
TGCGCCAGCAAAACAGGGGCGGACTACGAGCAGTACTTC CASKTGADYEQYF TRBV5-1 many TRBJ2-7 TRBD1